The next 27 T cell receptor beta chains were all read from a single sample in a study of cytomegalovirus exposure and HLA in healthy donors. PCR employed 60 Vbeta and 13 Jbeta primers. Generated by immunoSEQ multiplex PCR, the TCRdb table keeps only in-frame clones and is missing some. The data show approximately 110,000 clones, with under 85% seen just once and roughly 4% held by the top ten. The sample consisted of PBMCs. The receptors come from a human donor in good health.

The CDR3 spells CASSLLQGNQPQHF. The CDR3 DNA sequence: TGTGCCAGCTCACTCTTACAGGGAAATCAGCCCCAGCATTTT. V gene TRBV18 combines with J gene TRBJ1-5; tentatively, D is TRBD1 (6 bases). V lost 4 bases, J lost 4 bases, and 11 bases lay in between. The germline V gene has CDR1 KGHSH and CDR2 LQKENI. This CDR3 contains 14 residues.

The chain carries TRBV27 and TRBJ1-4, with a weak D call TRBD1 (5 bases). Trimming left V 2 bases short and J 0 bases short, with 10 bases between. In germline, CDR1 is MNHEY, CDR2 SMNVEV (reference sequence). The CDR3 covers 16 residues. As DNA, the CDR3 is TGTGCCAGCAGTTTACAGGGAACTGCAACTAATGAAAAACTGTTTTTT. Its protein product is CASSLQGTATNEKLFF.

This clone was seen just once. This chain connects TRBV7-3 to TRBJ2-1, with 7 bases lining up with TRBD1. CDR1 and CDR2 from the germline V gene are SGHTA and FQGTGA. This CDR3 contains 15 residues. The V segment lost 5 bases and the J segment 2 bases; nucleotides outside the gene matches: 6. CDR3 sequence reads: CASSNTGDPYNEQFF. The CDR3 bases are TGTGCCAGCAGCAACACAGGGGATCCCTACAATGAGCAGTTCTTC.

This clone was counted only a few times. The chain recombines TRBV5-5 with TRBJ1-2, with D maybe TRBD1 (5 bases). V lost 4 bases and J lost 4, with 17 bases in between. From germline, CDR1 is SGHKS and CDR2 YYEKEE (reference sequence). CDR3 length equals 15 residues. Here the CDR3 DNA reads TGTGCCAGCAGCCAGACAGCAAGGAGTGGCTATGGCTACACCTTC. This gives the protein CASSQTARSGYGYTF.

Of note for this clone: Germline is not matched at one junction end, which may reflect a read error. The gene calls are TRBV9 and TRBJ2-1; TRBD2 agrees at 10 bases. Germline loops: CDR1 SGDLS, CDR2 YYNGEE. CDR3 length: 15 amino acids. CDR3 sequence (DNA): TGTGCCAGCAGCGCAGCGGGAGGGTCCTACAATGAGCGGTTCTTC. Translating it yields CASSAAGGSYNERFF.

In this sample, this clone turned up a few times. The chain is built from TRBV6-1 and TRBJ1-6; no firm D call. The length of the CDR3 is 11 residues. Germline V gene data show CDR1 as MNHNS and CDR2 as SASEGT. Trimming removed 7 bases at V and 10 bases at J, with 8 bases between. This chain's CDR3 is CASNGGSPLHF. The CDR3 DNA sequence: TGTGCCAGCAATGGTGGCTCACCCCTCCACTTT.

The V call is TRBV11-2, the J call TRBJ2-6; a weak D match, TRBD1 (5 bases). The length of the CDR3 is 18 residues. Germline CDR1 reads SGHAT; CDR2 reads FQNNGV. Trimming took off 1 base at V and 0 bases at J, with 13 bases between the two ends. CDR3: CASSLAGQAYSGANVLTF. In nucleotides, the CDR3 is TGTGCCAGCAGCTTAGCAGGGCAGGCTTACTCTGGGGCCAACGTCCTGACTTTC.

This clone turned up a few times. This chain connects TRBV6-6 to TRBJ2-7; tentative D call: TRBD1 (6 bases). The CDR3 spans 15 residues. Trimming shortened V by 9 bases and J by 0 bases, and 18 bases separated the two germline ends. Germline-derived CDR1 and CDR2 are MNHNY and SVGAGI (reference sequence). CDR3 nucleotide sequence: TGTGCCAGTGGGGGTAGGACAGTGAGCTCCTACGAGCAGTACTTC. This sequence encodes CASGGRTVSSYEQYF.

The chain couples TRBV13 to TRBJ2-2; D is ambiguous. The V end was cut by 5 bases, the J end by 6 bases, with 10 bases between. This CDR3 is 13 amino acids long. Germline-derived CDR1 and CDR2 are PRHDT and FYEKMQ (reference sequence). The CDR3 DNA reads TGTGCCAGCAGCCGAGAGTTCGCCGGGGAGCTGTTTTTT. This gives the protein CASSREFAGELFF.

A few counts support this clone. The V and J genes are TRBV6-5 and TRBJ1-3, with 8 bases lining up with TRBD1. Trimming at V came to 4 bases and at J to 2 bases, leaving 7 bases not matched to a gene. The germline V gene has CDR1 MNHEY and CDR2 SVGAGI. This CDR3 has 16 residues. This CDR3 reads CASSSGTGGAGNTIYF. CDR3 coding DNA: TGTGCCAGCAGTTCTGGGACAGGTGGGGCTGGAAACACCATATATTTT.

CDR3 bases: TGTGCCAGCAGCAACCCCTTTTCATCACAGGGGGTGGGGGAAGAGACCCAGTACTTC. Translating gives CASSNPFSSQGVGEETQYF. The chain is built from TRBV13 and TRBJ2-5; 8 positions agree with TRBD1. With 5 bases clipped from V and 3 bases from J, the junction kept 20 bases outside the gene matches. CDR1 and CDR2 (germline): PRHDT, FYEKMQ (reference sequence). This CDR3 contains 19 residues.

The V gene is TRBV19, the J gene TRBJ2-7; 7 bases match TRBD2. The germline CDR1 and CDR2 sequences are LNHDA and SQIVND (reference sequence). The ends lost 3 bases at V and 3 bases at J; junction bases unmatched: 11. This CDR3 is built from 16 residues. The CDR3 nucleotides read TGTGCCAGTAGTATCCGGGGGGACGGTCAGATCTACGAGCAGTACTTC. Its protein product is CASSIRGDGQIYEQYF.

This clone came up a few times. This chain joins TRBV28 and TRBJ2-5, with 7 bases identical to TRBD2. This CDR3 spans 15 amino acids. Germline values: CDR1 MDHEN, CDR2 SYDVKM. Trimming cost V 5 bases and J 2 bases; bases outside gene matches: 8. CDR3 in amino acids: CASSPFLAEQETQYF. DNA of the CDR3: TGTGCCAGCAGTCCATTTCTAGCGGAGCAAGAGACCCAGTACTTC.

This clone was seen only a few times. The junction does not match germline at one end; this may be a read error. J is TRBJ1-3 and V is TRBV7-8, with TRBD1 matching over 8 bases. Germline V gene sequence: CDR1 SGHVS, CDR2 FQNEAQ. This CDR3 is 16 amino acids long. The CDR3 nucleotides read TGTGCCAGCAGCGCGAGTGGGACAGGTTCATGGAAACACCATATATTT. Protein: CASSASGTGSWKHHIF.

V usage is TRBV30 and J usage is TRBJ2-5; a weak D match, TRBD1 (5 bases). Trimming took off 0 bases at V and 9 bases at J, with 17 bases between the two ends. The V gene's germline CDR1 is GTSNPN and CDR2 SVGIG (reference sequence). The CDR3 runs 14 residues. The CDR3 region is CAWSVLAPKGPQYF. The CDR3 region has the DNA TGTGCCTGGAGTGTACTTGCGCCAAAGGGGCCCCAGTACTTC.

The CDR3 nucleotides are TGTGCCAGCAGTTACTCACGGGTTACTGAAGCTTTCTTT. Its protein product is CASSYSRVTEAFF. The chain has TRBV6-6 and TRBJ1-1, with D uncertain. V was shortened by 0 bases and J by 5 bases, with 7 bases between the two germline ends. The CDR3 is 13 residues long. Germline-derived CDR1 and CDR2 are MNHNY and SVGAGI (reference sequence).

The rearrangement links TRBV2 to TRBJ1-5; TRBD1 matches at 7 bases. The CDR3 covers 14 residues. The germline V gene has CDR1 SNHLY and CDR2 FYNNEI. The V gene end was trimmed by 5 bases and the J gene end by 1 base; junction bases not matched to a gene: 2. CDR3 region: CASSTGVSNQPQHF. CDR3 DNA sequence: TGTGCCAGCAGTACAGGGGTAAGCAATCAGCCCCAGCATTTT.

In its sample, this clone was seen once. The rearrangement uses TRBV28 and TRBJ2-2, with 12 bases aligning to TRBD2. The CDR3 has 14 amino acids. CDR1 and CDR2 from the germline V gene are MDHEN and SYDVKM. CDR3 DNA sequence: TGTGGCGCGACTAGCGGGAGTAGGACCGGGGAGCTGTTTTTT. Its protein is CGATSGSRTGELFF.

The V gene is TRBV28, the J gene TRBJ2-7, with TRBD1 matching over 7 bases. The CDR3 has 13 residues. Germline V gives CDR1 MDHEN, CDR2 SYDVKM. V lost 4 bases and J lost 6; bases outside the gene matches: 6. The CDR3 protein is CASSYKTGREQYF. In DNA form, the CDR3 reads TGTGCCAGCAGTTACAAGACAGGGCGCGAGCAGTACTTC.

The table lists this clone with a few counts. As DNA, the CDR3 is TGTGCCAGCAGCTTATGGTCAGGGGGGCAACCCTACGAGCAGTACTTC. Translated, it gives CASSLWSGGQPYEQYF. This sequence joins TRBV7-6 and TRBJ2-7, with D perhaps matching TRBD1 (7 bases). The CDR3 length is 16 residues. V was pared by 2 bases and J by 2 bases, with 16 bases between. Germline lookup yields CDR1 SGHVS and CDR2 FNYEAQ.

The chain is built from TRBV19 and TRBJ2-3; 8 bases are a match to TRBD1. V lost 4 bases and J lost 0; bases outside the gene matches: 0. Per germline, CDR1 LNHDA and CDR2 SQIVND (reference sequence). This CDR3 has 14 residues. The CDR3 nucleotides are TGTGCCAGTAGTAGGACAGGGAGCACAGATACGCAGTATTTT. Residues: CASSRTGSTDTQYF. Based on the CDR3 plus reference TRBV19 and TRBJ2-3, the full variable domain is DGGITQSPKYLFRKEGQNVTLSCEQNLNHDAMYWYRQDPGQGLRLIYYSQIVNDFQKGDIAEGYSVSREKKESFPLTVTSAQKNPTAFYLCASSRTGSTDTQYFGPGTRLTVL.

The rearrangement joins TRBV5-6 to TRBJ1-1, with 9 bases identical to TRBD1. The germline gives CDR1 SGHDT, CDR2 YYEEEE. There are 15 residues in the CDR3. V lost 4 bases and J lost 6; bases outside the gene matches: 10. CDR3 residues: CASSLGQGKTAEAFF. The CDR3 bases are TGTGCCAGCAGCCTCGGACAGGGGAAGACCGCTGAAGCTTTCTTT.

V usage is TRBV5-4 and J usage is TRBJ2-5; D perhaps matches TRBD1 (6 bases). From germline, CDR1 is SGHNT and CDR2 YYREEE (reference sequence). Trimming removed 3 bases at V and 5 bases at J, with 14 bases between. The CDR3 spans 14 residues. Written as DNA, the CDR3 is TGTGCCAGCAGCTCAGGACAGATAAAGGAGACCCAGTACTTC. Its protein product is CASSSGQIKETQYF.

The chain joins TRBV27 to TRBJ1-2; 10 bases match TRBD1. With V trimmed by 4 bases and J by 8 bases, 13 bases remained unmatched. The CDR3 totals 16 residues. Germline V gene data show CDR1 as MNHEY and CDR2 as SMNVEV (reference sequence). The CDR3 DNA sequence: TGTGCCAGCAGTTCTCCTCGGAGTGACAGGGGGCACGGCTACACCTTC. It specifies CASSSPRSDRGHGYTF.

This chain links TRBV5-5 with TRBJ1-2; a weak D match, TRBD1 (5 bases). The CDR3 is made up of 14 amino acids. Germline CDR1 is SGHKS and CDR2 is YYEKEE (reference sequence). V was pared by 0 bases and J by 6 bases, with 12 bases between. DNA of the CDR3: TGTGCCAGCAGCTTGGCCTACGGGGGGAATGGCTACACCTTC. Translated: CASSLAYGGNGYTF.

This clone was observed once. The gene calls are TRBV7-9 and TRBJ1-1, with a weak D call TRBD1 (6 bases). The germline V and J ends were trimmed by 1 base and 2 bases, with 11 bases remaining between them. This CDR3 is built from 15 residues. CDR1 and CDR2 from the germline V gene are SEHNR and FQNEAQ (reference sequence). CDR3 in amino acids: CASSLGRQANTEAFF. In DNA, the CDR3 is TGTGCCAGCAGCTTAGGGAGACAGGCTAACACTGAAGCTTTCTTT.

The chain combines TRBV4-1 with TRBJ2-6; 14 nucleotides line up with TRBD2. The V gene end was trimmed by 3 bases and the J gene end by 2 bases; junction bases not matched to a gene: 6. The length of the CDR3 is 19 residues. Germline CDR1 and CDR2: MGHRA and YSYEKL. The chain's CDR3 is CASSHTRLAGGPGANVLTF. In nucleotides, the CDR3 is TGCGCCAGCAGCCATACTCGACTAGCGGGAGGGCCTGGGGCCAACGTCCTGACTTTC.